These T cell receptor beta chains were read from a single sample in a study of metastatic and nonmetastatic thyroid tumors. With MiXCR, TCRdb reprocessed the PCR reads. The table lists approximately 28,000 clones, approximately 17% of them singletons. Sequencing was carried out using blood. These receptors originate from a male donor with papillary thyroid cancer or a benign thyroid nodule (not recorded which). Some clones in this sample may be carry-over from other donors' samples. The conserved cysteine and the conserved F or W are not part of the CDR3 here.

cdr3_aa: ASSQGAGTSSYEQY; v_call: TRBV4-1
cdr3_aa: ASSETSGSPNEQF; v_call: TRBV6-1
cdr3_aa: ASSRAYSSYEQY; v_call: TRBV19
cdr3_aa: ASSLSADYEQY; v_call: TRBV27
cdr3_aa: ASDGSAYGPYEQY; v_call: TRBV2
cdr3_aa: ASSLTGVRAGELF; v_call: TRBV28
cdr3_aa: ASTQFAAGFQETQY; v_call: TRBV18
cdr3_aa: ASSLGRIDEQY; v_call: TRBV7-2
cdr3_aa: TSSRYNEQL; v_call: TRBV27
cdr3_aa: ASSRSGTYNEQF; v_call: TRBV3-1
cdr3_aa: ASWALASNEQF; v_call: TRBV6-1
cdr3_aa: SVEGGDRGAETQY; v_call: TRBV29-1
cdr3_aa: ASSARQGAYEKLF; v_call: TRBV19
cdr3_aa: ASSAGGTRGTDTQY; v_call: TRBV9
cdr3_aa: ASSLGPSETQY; v_call: TRBV7-8
cdr3_aa: ASLAEGSYEQY; v_call: TRBV2
cdr3_aa: ASSPIAGGTYNEQF; v_call: TRBV11-2
cdr3_aa: ASSSLGGSGEKLF; v_call: TRBV12-3/TRBV12-4
cdr3_aa: ASSERAGGRDEQY; v_call: TRBV6-1
cdr3_aa: ATSDTTGTGVRETQY; v_call: TRBV24-1
cdr3_aa: ASSEGHSYEQY; v_call: TRBV6-1
cdr3_aa: ASSLSGGRHEQY; v_call: TRBV27
cdr3_aa: AWSVGQGALDGYT; v_call: TRBV30
cdr3_aa: ASRRTARNTIY; v_call: TRBV6-2/TRBV6-3
cdr3_aa: SASRLSYEQY; v_call: TRBV20-1
cdr3_aa: ASSPLGRGATNEKLF; v_call: TRBV6-1
cdr3_aa: ASSAWTNTEAF; v_call: TRBV6-4
cdr3_aa: ASSLTGGGGYT; v_call: TRBV12-3/TRBV12-4
cdr3_aa: ASSFRQAGEQY; v_call: TRBV5-8
cdr3_aa: ASSLSAGEQF; v_call: TRBV6-2/TRBV6-3
cdr3_aa: ASSFAGQGVETQY; v_call: TRBV5-1
cdr3_aa: ASSVGLAGVPNTGELF; v_call: TRBV9
cdr3_aa: ASSFAGTHDIEQF; v_call: TRBV5-6
cdr3_aa: SARSLSGELF; v_call: TRBV20-1
cdr3_aa: ASSLTGGESYEQY; v_call: TRBV27
cdr3_aa: ASSLRWGTRETQY; v_call: TRBV27
cdr3_aa: ASSLLIGSGISYNEQF; v_call: TRBV7-6